Following are 19 T cell receptor beta chains from one sample sequenced in a study of blood T cell repertoires in COVID-19. Assay used: immunoSEQ multiplex PCR; TCRdb lists only in-frame clones, some missing. Here the sample spans roughly 300,000 clones, about 84% being singletons. The source material was peripheral blood. The origin of the receptors is a woman aged 50 to 60 with acute or convalescent COVID-19.

The chain couples TRBV12-5 to TRBJ2-3; 12 bases are shared with TRBD2. Germline V gene sequence: CDR1 LGHNT, CDR2 FRNRAP. This CDR3 is 18 amino acids long. Unmatched junction bases numbered 16, after V lost 6 bases and J lost 6 bases. This chain's CDR3 is CASGPFLAGGPVSDTQYF. CDR3 DNA: TGTGCTAGTGGCCCCTTTCTAGCGGGAGGGCCTGTGAGTGATACGCAGTATTTT.

The DNA for the CDR3 is TGTGCCAGCAGTTTAAAGGGCGGACAGGTTGCTTTAATACACTATGGCTACACCTTC. Amino acid sequence: CASSLKGGQVALIHYGYTF. The rearrangement links TRBV27 to TRBJ1-2; 7 bases match TRBD1. This CDR3 comprises 19 residues. Trimming removed 2 bases from V and 3 bases from J; junction bases left unmatched: 18. Germline V gene sequence: CDR1 MNHEY, CDR2 SMNVEV (reference sequence).

J is TRBJ1-5 and V is TRBV7-9; 9 positions agree with TRBD1. The CDR3 is 17 residues long. After removal of 1 base from V and 4 bases from J, the junction contained 8 bases not matched to a gene. From germline, CDR1 is SEHNR and CDR2 FQNEAQ (reference sequence). CDR3 sequence reads: CASSLGSRDRENQPQHF. The CDR3 region has the DNA TGTGCCAGCAGCTTAGGGAGCCGGGACAGGGAGAATCAGCCCCAGCATTTT.

The chain has TRBV5-1 and TRBJ1-2; 9 bases align to TRBD1. Trimming removed 3 bases from V and 6 bases from J; junction bases left unmatched: 3. Germline V gives CDR1 SGHRS, CDR2 YFSETQ. This CDR3 has 13 amino acids. The CDR3 bases are TGCGCCAGCAGCTCGGGACAGGGAGATGGCTACACCTTC. Its translation is CASSSGQGDGYTF.

The chain is built from TRBV5-4 and TRBJ2-5; TRBD1 agrees at 12 bases. V lost 0 bases and J lost 4; bases outside the gene matches: 4. The CDR3 has 16 amino acids. The germline gives CDR1 SGHNT, CDR2 YYREEE (reference sequence). CDR3 sequence reads: CASSLAPGQGAETQYF. The DNA for the CDR3 is TGTGCCAGCAGCTTGGCTCCGGGACAGGGGGCAGAGACCCAGTACTTC.

The chain has TRBV7-9 and TRBJ2-7, with TRBD1 as a possible D gene (5 bases). V gave up 1 base and J gave up 3 bases, with 10 bases separating them. The CDR3 totals 14 residues. CDR1 and CDR2 from the germline V gene are SEHNR and FQNEAQ (reference sequence). The CDR3 protein is CASSLGDSFYEQYF. The DNA for the CDR3 is TGTGCCAGCAGCTTAGGAGACAGCTTCTACGAGCAGTACTTC.

The chain recombines TRBV3-1 (or the pseudogene TRBV3-2) with TRBJ1-1; possibly TRBD1 for D (5 bases). The germline V and J ends were trimmed by 1 base and 6 bases, with 12 bases remaining between them. The CDR3 extends over 14 amino acids. CDR1 is LGHDT, CDR2 YNNKEL, per germline (reference sequence). This CDR3 is CASSQAGLGAEAFF. CDR3 nucleotides: TGTGCCAGCAGCCAAGCAGGGTTGGGCGCTGAAGCTTTCTTT.

The chain joins TRBV4-2 to TRBJ2-1; TRBD2 agrees at 9 bases. The CDR3 has 17 residues. Germline V gene data show CDR1 as LGHNA and CDR2 as YNFKEQ. V lost 3 bases, J lost 9 bases, and 15 bases stayed unmatched. The CDR3 reads CASSQATGTSRRGEQFF. The CDR3, as DNA: TGTGCCAGCAGCCAGGCCACCGGGACTAGCCGGAGGGGTGAGCAGTTCTTC.

CDR3 region: CASSDQTAYGYTF. DNA of the CDR3: TGTGCCAGCAGCGATCAGACTGCCTATGGCTACACCTTC. The chain is built from TRBV3-1 (or the pseudogene TRBV3-2) and TRBJ1-2; no firm D call. Trimming removed 5 bases from V and 4 bases from J, with 11 bases in between. The length of the CDR3 is 13 residues. Per germline, CDR1 LGHDT and CDR2 YNNKEL (reference sequence).

The chain joins TRBV7-2 to TRBJ2-3, with no clear D. The CDR3 is 12 amino acids. Trimming shortened V by 8 bases and J by 5 bases, and 11 bases separated the two germline ends. Germline V gene data show CDR1 as SGHTA and CDR2 as FQGNSA. CDR3 sequence: CASGPLGDTQYF. CDR3 nucleotide sequence: TGTGCCAGCGGGCCCCTGGGAGATACGCAGTATTTT. The entire variable domain, with the rest obtained from reference TRBV7-2 and TRBJ2-3, is as follows: GAGVSQSPSNKVTEKGKDVELRCDPISGHTALYWYRQSLGQGLEFLIYFQGNSAPDKSGLPSDRFSAERTGGSVSTLTIQRTQQEDSAVYLCASGPLGDTQYFGPGTRLTVL.

The chain carries TRBV9 and TRBJ1-6, with no clear D. CDR1 and CDR2 (germline): SGDLS, YYNGEE. The CDR3 has 14 amino acids. V was cut by 0 bases and J by 6 bases, with 7 bases left in between. The CDR3 sequence: CASSVDGGNSPLHF. In DNA form, the CDR3 reads TGTGCCAGCAGCGTAGATGGCGGTAATTCACCCCTCCACTTT.

The chain uses TRBV19 and TRBJ2-1, with 11 positions matching TRBD1. With 7 bases clipped from V and 7 bases from J, the junction kept 9 bases outside the gene matches. Per germline, CDR1 LNHDA and CDR2 SQIVND (reference sequence). This CDR3 region has 15 residues. As DNA, the CDR3 is TGTGCCAGTACCGGTGGACAGGGGGCGTGGAATGAGCAGTTCTTC. Protein product: CASTGGQGAWNEQFF.

The CDR3 coding sequence is TGCGCCAGCAGCTCGAGTATCACAGGGTCTGGAAACACCATATATTTT. This gives the protein CASSSSITGSGNTIYF. This chain links TRBV5-1 with TRBJ1-3; the D gene is possibly TRBD1 (6 bases). The CDR3 totals 16 residues. In germline, CDR1 is SGHRS, CDR2 YFSETQ. Deletions cut 3 bases from V and 1 base from J, with 14 bases between.

The rearrangement joins TRBV2 to TRBJ1-4, with 7 bases aligning to TRBD1. The CDR3 totals 15 residues. In germline, CDR1 is SNHLY, CDR2 FYNNEI. The V segment lost 6 bases and the J segment 6 bases; nucleotides outside the gene matches: 10. Here the CDR3 DNA reads TGTGCCAGCAGCATGCCCGGGACAGTAGATGAAAAACTGTTTTTT. Protein product: CASSMPGTVDEKLFF.

This rearrangement joins TRBV6-4 to TRBJ2-3, with a possible D match to TRBD2 (6 bases). V lost 8 bases to trimming and J lost 15 bases, with 27 bases between them. The CDR3 length is 14 residues. Germline-derived CDR1 and CDR2 are MRHNA and SNTAGT. CDR3 in amino acids: CASGGDGGYSGLYF. The CDR3 region has the DNA TGTGCCAGCGGAGGGGACGGAGGCTACTCTGGCTTATATTTT.

This chain joins TRBV4-3 and TRBJ2-1, with TRBD1 identical over 8 bases. The J segment lost 4 bases and the V segment lost 0 bases, leaving 5 bases of the junction unmatched. The CDR3 length is 16 residues. Per the germline V gene, CDR1 is LGHNA and CDR2 is YSLEER. The DNA of the CDR3 is TGCGCCAGCAGCCAAGAGCCAGGGGGCCGTTACAATGAGCAGTTCTTC. It encodes CASSQEPGGRYNEQFF.

This sequence joins TRBV30 and TRBJ2-5; D might be TRBD2 (5 bases). Trimming cost V 1 base and J 5 bases, with 11 bases left between them. The CDR3 covers 13 residues. Germline V gene sequence: CDR1 GTSNPN, CDR2 SVGIG (reference sequence). The CDR3 region is CAWSGPGGETQYF. The CDR3 DNA reads TGTGCCTGGAGTGGCCCAGGCGGGGAGACCCAGTACTTC.

The chain employs TRBV7-9 and TRBJ1-1, with D hard to call. The germline CDR1 and CDR2 sequences are SEHNR and FQNEAQ (reference sequence). Trimming removed 4 bases at V and 8 bases at J, with 11 bases between. The CDR3 has 12 residues. Here the CDR3 DNA reads TGTGCCAGCAGCTACGGGAGGAGAGAAGCTTTCTTT. It translates to CASSYGRREAFF. The full variable domain, rest sourced from reference TRBV7-9 and TRBJ1-1, is DTGVSQNPRHKITKRGQNVTFRCDPISEHNRLYWYRQTLGQGPEFLTYFQNEAQLEKSRLLSDRFSAERPKGSFSTLEIQRTEQGDSAMYLCASSYGRREAFFGQGTRLTVV.

The rearrangement uses TRBV29-1 and TRBJ2-1, with 8 bases matching TRBD1. This CDR3 comprises 16 residues. The trim removed 4 bases at V and 3 bases at J, leaving 11 bases unmatched. CDR1 is SQVTM, CDR2 ANQGSEA, per germline. The CDR3, as DNA: TGCAGCGTTGGAACATTTGCAGGGGGCTTCTACAATGAGCAGTTCTTC. Translation: CSVGTFAGGFYNEQFF.